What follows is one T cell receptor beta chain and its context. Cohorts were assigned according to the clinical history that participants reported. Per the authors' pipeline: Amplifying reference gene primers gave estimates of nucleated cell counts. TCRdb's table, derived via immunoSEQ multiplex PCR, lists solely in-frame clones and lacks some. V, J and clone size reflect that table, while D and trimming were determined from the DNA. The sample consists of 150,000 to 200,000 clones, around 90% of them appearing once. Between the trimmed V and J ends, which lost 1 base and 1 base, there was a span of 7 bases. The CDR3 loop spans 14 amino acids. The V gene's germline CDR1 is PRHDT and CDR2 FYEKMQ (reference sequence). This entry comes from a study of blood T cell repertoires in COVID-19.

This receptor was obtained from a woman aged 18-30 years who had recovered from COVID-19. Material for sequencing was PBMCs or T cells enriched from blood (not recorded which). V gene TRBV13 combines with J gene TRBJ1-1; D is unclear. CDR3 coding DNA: TGTGCCAGCAGCTTAGTTGCAGAGAACACTGAAGCTTTCTTT. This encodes CASSLVAENTEAFF. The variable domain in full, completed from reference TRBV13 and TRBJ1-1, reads AAGVIQSPRHLIKEKRETATLKCYPIPRHDTVYWYQQGPGQDPQFLISFYEKMQSDKGSIPDRFSAQQFSDYHSELNMSSLELGDSALYFCASSLVAENTEAFFGQGTRLTVV.